This entry lists 28 T cell receptor beta chains sequenced from one sample in a study of cytomegalovirus exposure and HLA in healthy donors. 60 Vbeta and 13 Jbeta primers were used in PCR. Data came from immunoSEQ multiplex PCR; TCRdb stores just in-frame clones and leaves some out. The sample lists roughly 170,000 clones; about 77% were seen once. Input material: PBMCs. The receptors shown here come from a man aged 30-40 years in good health and CMV-seronegative.

The genes are TRBV10-1 and TRBJ2-7; no firm D call. The CDR3 sequence is 16 residues long. Trimming removed 2 bases from V and 0 bases from J, with 14 bases in between. Per germline, CDR1 WNHNN and CDR2 SYGVQD (reference sequence). The DNA for the CDR3 is TGCGCCAGCAGTGAGGCGAGGCCACTGGGCTCCTACGAGCAGTACTTC. Its translation is CASSEARPLGSYEQYF.

V is TRBV9 and J is TRBJ1-1; maybe TRBD1 (6 bases). The length of the CDR3 is 13 residues. The V and J ends lost 3 bases and 9 bases respectively, with 15 bases between them. Germline CDR1 is SGDLS and CDR2 is YYNGEE. This CDR3 is CASSADSQGKAFF. In nucleotides, the CDR3 is TGTGCCAGCAGCGCTGATTCACAGGGTAAAGCTTTCTTT.

This clone was picked up one time. The V gene is TRBV19, the J gene TRBJ2-7; 7 nucleotides line up with TRBD2. The CDR3 loop spans 16 amino acids. Germline assignment: CDR1 LNHDA and CDR2 SQIVND (reference sequence). The V and J ends lost 3 bases and 0 bases, in that order; junction bases with no gene match: 8. This chain's CDR3 is CASSIVRGVSSYEQYF. The CDR3 DNA reads TGTGCCAGTAGTATTGTTCGGGGGGTGAGCTCCTACGAGCAGTACTTC.

This clone appeared once. V gene TRBV11-2 combines with J gene TRBJ2-1; 7 bases line up with TRBD1. The CDR3 consists of 15 residues. The ends lost 5 bases at V and 2 bases at J; junction bases unmatched: 6. The V gene's germline CDR1 is SGHAT and CDR2 FQNNGV. In DNA form, the CDR3 reads TGTGCCAGCAGCCTTAGGGGACAGCCCTACAATGAGCAGTTCTTC. It is translated as CASSLRGQPYNEQFF.

The chain is built from TRBV7-6 and TRBJ2-7; perhaps TRBD1 as D (7 bases). CDR3 length: 15 amino acids. Germline V gene data show CDR1 as SGHVS and CDR2 as FNYEAQ. V lost 1 base to trimming and J lost 6 bases, with 16 bases between them. The CDR3 DNA reads TGTGCCAGCAGCTTAGTCCAGGGGGGAGGTCTCGAGCAGTACTTC. Its protein product is CASSLVQGGGLEQYF.

The rearrangement uses TRBV10-3 and TRBJ2-3; D perhaps matches TRBD2 (6 bases). The CDR3 consists of 16 residues. Trimming removed 0 bases at V and 2 bases at J, with 12 bases between. CDR1 ENHRY and CDR2 SYGVKD come from the germline V gene. The CDR3 bases are TGTGCCATCAGTGAGTCGACCGGGACTTCCACAGATACGCAGTATTTT. It yields the protein CAISESTGTSTDTQYF.

V usage is TRBV30 and J usage is TRBJ2-1; the match to TRBD1 covers 7 bases. The germline CDR1 and CDR2 sequences are GTSNPN and SVGIG (reference sequence). The CDR3 spans 14 residues. The V segment lost 1 base and the J segment 4 bases; nucleotides outside the gene matches: 4. CDR3 DNA sequence: TGTGCCTGGAGTGCCGGACAGGAATACAATGAGCAGTTCTTC. Translated: CAWSAGQEYNEQFF. Combining the CDR3 with reference TRBV30 and TRBJ2-1 gives the whole variable domain SQTIHQWPATLVQPVGSPLSLECTVEGTSNPNLYWYRQAAGRGLQLLFYSVGIGQISSEVPQNLSASRPQDRQFILSSKKLLLSDSGFYLCAWSAGQEYNEQFFGPGTRLTVL.

The chain links TRBV28 to TRBJ1-5; 8 bases are a match to TRBD1. The CDR3 covers 16 residues. Germline loops: CDR1 MDHEN, CDR2 SYDVKM. V trimming: 8 bases; J trimming: 5 bases; junction bases outside the gene matches: 14. CDR3 nucleotide sequence: TGTGCCAGCTGGGCAGGGGGCGCGACTTACGATCAGCCCCAGCATTTT. Protein sequence: CASWAGGATYDQPQHF.

CDR3 sequence (DNA): TGTGCCAGCAGGCCTCTGTCAGCGGGAGAAGTTGAGCAGTACTTC. Amino acid sequence: CASRPLSAGEVEQYF. This chain links TRBV28 with TRBJ2-7; 8 nucleotides agree with TRBD2. The germline gives CDR1 MDHEN, CDR2 SYDVKM. The junction had 14 bases not matched to a gene; V was cut back by 6 bases and J by 7 bases. CDR3 size: 15 residues.

This chain uses TRBV19 with TRBJ1-3, with D unresolved. V was trimmed by 6 bases and J by 1 base, leaving 10 bases between them. Germline loops: CDR1 LNHDA, CDR2 SQIVND (reference sequence). The CDR3 has 14 amino acids. Written as DNA, the CDR3 is TGTGCCAGTAGAGGAGCCCTATCTGGAAACACCATATATTTT. The encoded protein is CASRGALSGNTIYF.

This chain links TRBV27 with TRBJ2-2, with a tentative D call TRBD1 (6 bases). The CDR3 sequence is 14 residues long. Germline CDR1 reads MNHEY; CDR2 reads SMNVEV (reference sequence). V was trimmed by 4 bases and J by 4 bases, leaving 10 bases between them. The CDR3 coding sequence is TGTGCCAGCAGTTCCCTGGACAGCACCGGGGAGCTGTTTTTT. It translates to CASSSLDSTGELFF.

This clone has more than one count but fewer than ten. The chain recombines TRBV7-2 with TRBJ2-3, with D possibly TRBD1 on 6 matching bases. In germline, CDR1 is SGHTA, CDR2 FQGNSA. The CDR3 runs 15 residues. Trimming stripped 0 bases from V and 5 bases from J, with 12 bases between. The CDR3 bases are TGTGCCAGCAGCTTAGCACCTCTAGGGGGAGATACGCAGTATTTT. Amino acid sequence: CASSLAPLGGDTQYF.

The chain is built from TRBV19 and TRBJ2-2, with D possibly being TRBD1 (5 bases). CDR3 size: 15 residues. Germline lookup yields CDR1 LNHDA and CDR2 SQIVND (reference sequence). Between the trimmed V and J ends, which lost 3 bases and 0 bases, there was a span of 8 bases. This CDR3 reads CASSIDSPNTGELFF. In nucleotides, the CDR3 is TGTGCCAGTAGTATCGACAGCCCGAACACCGGGGAGCTGTTTTTT.

The chain combines TRBV5-6 with TRBJ1-1; TRBD1 matches 8 bases. CDR1 and CDR2 from the germline V gene are SGHDT and YYEEEE. This CDR3 spans 14 amino acids. V trimming: 0 bases; J trimming: 4 bases; junction bases outside the gene matches: 2. CDR3 protein: CASSLGTGTTEAFF. The CDR3, as DNA: TGTGCCAGCAGCTTGGGGACAGGGACCACTGAAGCTTTCTTT. Variable domain in full (rest from reference TRBV5-6 and TRBJ1-1): DAGVTQSPTHLIKTRGQQVTLRCSPKSGHDTVSWYQQALGQGPQFIFQYYEEEERQRGNFPDRFSGHQFPNYSSELNVNALLLGDSALYLCASSLGTGTTEAFFGQGTRLTVV.

The chain employs TRBV15 and TRBJ2-7; tentatively, D is TRBD1 (6 bases). Trimming cost V 5 bases and J 0 bases, with 11 bases left between them. Germline CDR1 is LNHNV and CDR2 is YYDKDF (reference sequence). CDR3 length equals 14 residues. The CDR3 region is CATSGDMGSYEQYF. The CDR3 DNA follows: TGTGCCACCAGCGGGGACATGGGCTCCTACGAGCAGTACTTC.

This sequence joins TRBV7-2 and TRBJ1-3, with TRBD1 as a possible D gene (6 bases). V was trimmed by 3 bases and J by 0 bases, leaving 15 bases between them. Germline V lookup: CDR1 SGHTA, CDR2 FQGNSA. The CDR3 contains 17 residues. CDR3 nucleotides: TGTGCCAGCAGCTTTAGGGCAGGGGCCATCTCTGGAAACACCATATATTTT. This codes for CASSFRAGAISGNTIYF.

V usage is TRBV5-1 and J usage is TRBJ2-2; possibly TRBD1 for D (6 bases). V dropped 6 bases and J dropped 1 base, with 13 bases sitting between them. The CDR3 is made up of 15 amino acids. Germline CDR1 reads SGHRS; CDR2 reads YFSETQ. DNA of the CDR3: TGCGCCAGCACCCTACAGGGCCTGAACACCGGGGAGCTGTTTTTT. It encodes CASTLQGLNTGELFF.

The chain links TRBV4-2 to TRBJ2-7, with D possibly matching TRBD2 (6 bases). There are 12 residues in the CDR3. Germline CDR1 LGHNA, CDR2 YNFKEQ. Deletions cut 4 bases from V and 4 bases from J, with 8 bases between. In DNA form, the CDR3 reads TGTGCCAGCAGCCTTGGGACTTACGAGCAGTACTTC. Its translation is CASSLGTYEQYF.

The V and J genes are TRBV6-5 and TRBJ2-5; 13 bases map to TRBD2. Germline loops: CDR1 MNHEY, CDR2 SVGAGI. The CDR3 loop spans 15 amino acids. V gave up 7 bases and J gave up 2 bases; unmatched junction bases: 4. The CDR3 loop reads CASTQGLAGQETQYF. Here the CDR3 DNA reads TGTGCCAGCACCCAGGGACTAGCGGGACAAGAGACCCAGTACTTC.

This rearrangement joins TRBV10-3 to TRBJ2-7; D may be TRBD1 (7 bases). CDR1 ENHRY and CDR2 SYGVKD come from the germline V gene. The CDR3 sequence is 13 residues long. The V gene lost 10 bases and the J gene lost 5 bases, with 18 bases spanning the gap. This chain's CDR3 is CASHGTAGNEQYF. CDR3 coding DNA: TGTGCCAGCCACGGGACAGCGGGTAACGAGCAGTACTTC.

The chain has TRBV5-1 and TRBJ2-5, with 7 bases that match TRBD1. V trimming: 1 base; J trimming: 1 base; junction bases outside the gene matches: 1. The CDR3 is made up of 14 amino acids. The germline V gene encodes CDR1 SGHRS and CDR2 YFSETQ. CDR3 in amino acids: CASSLWDSQETQYF. The CDR3 region has the DNA TGCGCCAGCAGCTTGTGGGACAGCCAAGAGACCCAGTACTTC.

The chain carries TRBV6-5 and TRBJ1-4; a weak D match, TRBD1 (6 bases). With 6 bases removed from V and 4 bases from J, the gap between germline ends came to 9 bases. This CDR3 region has 13 residues. The germline V gene encodes CDR1 MNHEY and CDR2 SVGAGI. Written as DNA, the CDR3 is TGTGCCAGCAGACGGACAGTTAATGAAAAACTGTTTTTT. Protein sequence: CASRRTVNEKLFF.

The rearrangement joins TRBV29-1 to TRBJ1-2, with D perhaps TRBD1 (5 bases). CDR1 SQVTM and CDR2 ANQGSEA come from the germline V gene. The CDR3 is 13 residues long. V lost 8 bases and J lost 2, with 15 bases in between. CDR3 DNA sequence: TGCAGCCCCGGGACTCCCGGCAACTATGGCTACACCTTC. Protein sequence: CSPGTPGNYGYTF.

This clone has only a few counts. J is TRBJ2-1 and V is TRBV19; 7 nucleotides align to TRBD2. Trimming at V came to 4 bases and at J to 0 bases, leaving 9 bases not matched to a gene. Germline V gene sequence: CDR1 LNHDA, CDR2 SQIVND (reference sequence). The length of the CDR3 is 17 residues. The CDR3 DNA is TGTGCCAGTAGTAACCCCAGGCAGCGGGGCTCCTACAATGAGCAGTTCTTC. It translates to CASSNPRQRGSYNEQFF.

The table lists this clone with a few counts. The chain joins TRBV7-7 to TRBJ1-1; the D is unclear. This CDR3 comprises 12 residues. Germline lookup yields CDR1 SSHAT and CDR2 FNYEAQ (reference sequence). CDR3 coding DNA: TGTGCTACGCGAAGGAGGGCCACTGAAGCTTTCTTT. Protein: CATRRRATEAFF.

The chain carries TRBV5-1 and TRBJ1-1, with D perhaps TRBD1 (5 bases). Trimming removed 4 bases from V and 4 bases from J, with 14 bases in between. CDR3 length: 14 amino acids. Germline CDR1 reads SGHRS; CDR2 reads YFSETQ. CDR3 in DNA: TGCGCCAGCAGCCGTACAGGTTCTTCCACTGAAGCTTTCTTT. This translates into CASSRTGSSTEAFF.

The V call is TRBV9, the J call TRBJ2-1, with TRBD2 identical over 8 bases. Germline values: CDR1 SGDLS, CDR2 YYNGEE. This CDR3 comprises 19 residues. Unmatched junction bases numbered 15, after V lost 0 bases and J lost 4 bases. The CDR3 DNA reads TGTGCCAGCAGCGTAGAGCGGGAGCCCCACCGCAGCCCTTACAATGAGCAGTTCTTC. This encodes CASSVEREPHRSPYNEQFF.

The CDR3 loop reads CASSSIGRLAGLNEQFF. DNA of the CDR3: TGTGCCAGCAGCTCAATCGGGCGACTAGCGGGACTCAATGAGCAGTTCTTC. The V and J genes are TRBV5-4 and TRBJ2-1; TRBD2 matches 11 bases. Germline CDR1 SGHNT, CDR2 YYREEE (reference sequence). V trimming: 3 bases; J trimming: 6 bases; junction bases outside the gene matches: 11. This CDR3 has 17 residues.